Included here is one TCR beta chain sequence, with context. Only in-frame clones appear in the TCRdb table, and some are missing; sequencing was by immunoSEQ multiplex PCR. This sample has about 44,000 clones; about 85% occur once, and the top ten carry over 20%. The data originate from a study of blood T cell repertoires in COVID-19. CDR1 is SGDLS, CDR2 YYNGEE, per germline. Trimming took 0 bases from V and 2 from J; bases not matched to a gene: 4. CDR3 length: 16 residues. V usage is TRBV9 and J usage is TRBJ2-3, with 9 bases identical to TRBD2. The TCR was taken from a woman older than 75 in a cohort sampled during active or convalescent COVID-19. Sequenced: peripheral blood. The CDR3 sequence is CASSVGAGGYTDTQYF. DNA for the CDR3: TGTGCCAGCAGCGTAGGTGCGGGAGGGTACACAGATACGCAGTATTTT.